Listed below are T cell receptor beta chains from one sample, sequenced in a study of blood T cell repertoires in COVID-19. Using immunoSEQ multiplex PCR, the repertoire was profiled, and TCRdb retains in-frame clones only, with some absent. The table shows under 400,000 clones, with 87% occurring only once. Input material: PBMCs or T cells enriched from blood (not recorded which). These receptors came from a middle-aged man in a cohort exposed to, infected with or recovered from COVID-19 (not recorded which). The CDR3 runs from the conserved cysteine through the conserved F or W. The D gene is left open where the match is weak. A clone size is listed for some rows: how often the clone was seen (once, few, many), or a class if it is expanded.

size	J	D	V	DNA	CDR3
NA	TRBJ1-4	NA	TRBV6-5	TGTGCCAGCAGGGGGGGGGCCCGAAAACTGTTTTTT	CASRGGARKLFF
once	TRBJ1-2	TRBD1	TRBV27	TGTGCCAGCAGTCAGGACAGGGCTGGGAACTATGGCTACACCTTC	CASSQDRAGNYGYTF
NA	TRBJ1-3	NA	TRBV3-1/TRBV3-2	TGTGCCAGCAGTCGACCGACAGTCTCTGGAAACACCATATATTTT	CASSRPTVSGNTIYF
NA	TRBJ1-5	TRBD1	TRBV2	TGTGCTAGCAAGGGCGGTTTAGGCGGGACAGGGGTCCAGCCCCAGCATTTT	CASKGGLGGTGVQPQHF
NA	TRBJ2-3	TRBD2	TRBV14	TGTGCCAGCAGCTCACTAGCGGGAGGAGATACGCAGTATTTT	CASSSLAGGDTQYF
NA	TRBJ2-1	NA	TRBV10-1	TGCGCCAGCAGTGCCGATCCGGGTTACTCCTACAATGAGCAGTTCTTC	CASSADPGYSYNEQFF
NA	TRBJ1-1	NA	TRBV19	TGTGCCAGTATACTGCGCGGGGGGTACACTGAAGCTTTCTTT	CASILRGGYTEAFF
few	TRBJ2-1	TRBD2	TRBV6-6	TGTGCCAGCAGTCGCCCGACTAGCGGGAGTTGGGAGAATGAGCAGTTCTTC	CASSRPTSGSWENEQFF
NA	TRBJ1-3	TRBD1	TRBV19	TGTGCCAGTACCTCCGGGACAGTCTCTGGAAACACCATATATTTT	CASTSGTVSGNTIYF
NA	TRBJ2-3	TRBD2	TRBV9	TGTGCCAGCGGCCTCCTGGGGGGGGGCACAGATACGCAGTATTTT	CASGLLGGGTDTQYF
NA	TRBJ1-1	NA	TRBV6-5	TGTGCCAGCAGTTACTCATCGGTAGGGGCAGGAACTGAAGCTTTCTTT	CASSYSSVGAGTEAFF
once	TRBJ1-3	NA	TRBV15	TGTGCCACCAGCAGAGATTTGAGTTTTGGAAACACCATATATTTT	CATSRDLSFGNTIYF
NA	TRBJ2-2	TRBD1	TRBV9	TGTGCCAGCAGCGCGACAGGGGGCACCGGGGAGCTGTTTTTT	CASSATGGTGELFF
NA	TRBJ1-4	NA	TRBV28	TGTGCCAGCAGGATGGGGCGTGAAAAACTGTTTTTT	CASRMGREKLFF
NA	TRBJ1-1	NA	TRBV7-2	TGTGCCAGCAGCGAACAGGGTAGCACTGAAGCTTTCTTT	CASSEQGSTEAFF
NA	TRBJ2-7	NA	TRBV10-3	TGTGCCATCAGGAGGGGGACGGACTACGAGCAGTACTTC	CAIRRGTDYEQYF
few	TRBJ1-6	NA	TRBV5-1	TGCGCCAGCAGCTTGGAAGATATAGTCTTGTCACCCCTCCACTTT	CASSLEDIVLSPLHF
NA	TRBJ1-1	NA	TRBV28	TGTGCCAGCCGGAAGGGGGGGGCTGAAGCTTTCTTT	CASRKGGAEAFF
once	TRBJ2-1	TRBD2	TRBV10-3	TGTGCCATCAATCCCGGGACTAGCCCCTTCAATGAGCAGTTCTTC	CAINPGTSPFNEQFF
NA	TRBJ1-1	TRBD1	TRBV30	TGTGCCTGGAGTCGACAGGGGAACACTGAAGCTTTCTTT	CAWSRQGNTEAFF
NA	TRBJ1-1	TRBD1	TRBV3-1/TRBV3-2	TGTGCCAGCAGCCAAGGGACAGGGGTGAACACTGAAGCTTTCTTT	CASSQGTGVNTEAFF
NA	TRBJ1-6	NA	TRBV7-2	TGTGCCAGCAGCCCGACGACAAGGGGCCTTAATTCACCCCTCCACTTT	CASSPTTRGLNSPLHF
NA	TRBJ1-3	TRBD1	TRBV29-1	TGCAGCGTCAGGACAGGGGAACGCTCTGGAAACACCATATATTTT	CSVRTGERSGNTIYF
NA	TRBJ2-7	TRBD1	TRBV7-9	TGTGCCAGCAGCTCAACAGGGGCTTGGGAGCAGTACTTC	CASSSTGAWEQYF